The clone carrying this TCR beta chain has at least ten counts. Its antigen is currently unknown. The read ends 3 residues early relative to the CDR3; the germline J gene fills the gap. These data come from a study of T cell clonality in common variable immunodeficiency. Study results and limitations: Compared with healthy controls, CVID subjects showed increased TCRbeta clonality, mostly in about a third.

The table came from immunoSEQ multiplex PCR; TCRdb's copy has only in-frame clones and leaves some out. The counts give tens of thousands of clones, none of them seen only once; around 6.3% is held by the top ten. Germline CDR1 and CDR2: DFQATT and SNEGSKA (reference sequence). This CDR3 has 15 amino acids. The sequence derives from a person between 18 and 75 years old in good health. The chain joins TRBV20-1 to TRBJ2-3, with TRBD1 matching 7 bases. Sequencing used peripheral blood mononuclear cells. CDR3 bases read: TGCAGTGCTAGTACTTGGACAGGAAGCAATCAGCCG. Its translation: CSASTWTGSNQP. The entire CDR3 is CSASTWTGSNQPQYF.